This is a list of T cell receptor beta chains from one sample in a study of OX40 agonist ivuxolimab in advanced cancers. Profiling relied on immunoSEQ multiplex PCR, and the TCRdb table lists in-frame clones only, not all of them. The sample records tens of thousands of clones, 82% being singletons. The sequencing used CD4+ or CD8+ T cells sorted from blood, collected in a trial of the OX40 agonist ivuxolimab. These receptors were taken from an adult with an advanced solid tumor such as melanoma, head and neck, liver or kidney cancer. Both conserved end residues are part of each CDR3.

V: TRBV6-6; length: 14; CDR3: CASAAGSQNEKLFF
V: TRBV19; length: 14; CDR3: CASMGGASSYEQYF
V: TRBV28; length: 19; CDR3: CASSLTGQGAKSMPYEQYF
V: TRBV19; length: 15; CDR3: CASSIWREGRDEQFF
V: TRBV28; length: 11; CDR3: CASSYLRELFF
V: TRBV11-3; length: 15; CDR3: CASSSRTSGYNEQFF
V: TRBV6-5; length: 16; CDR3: CASSYHLQGVNTEAFF
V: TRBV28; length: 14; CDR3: CASSLGLDSSEQYF
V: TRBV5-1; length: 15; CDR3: CASSSDRPNTGELFF
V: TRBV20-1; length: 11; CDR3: CSARPPDGYTF
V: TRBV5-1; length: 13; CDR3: CASSAGSRYGYTF
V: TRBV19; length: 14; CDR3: CASTAPGALNEQFF
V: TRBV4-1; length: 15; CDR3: CASRQTGNLTYGYTF
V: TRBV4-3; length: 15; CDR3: CASSQDYGAEETQYF
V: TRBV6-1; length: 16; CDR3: CASSDPGANGVYGYTF
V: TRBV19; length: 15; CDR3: CASTSAFNSNQPQHF
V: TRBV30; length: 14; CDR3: CAWRTGVLNSPLHF
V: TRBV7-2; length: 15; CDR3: CASSLSGTGTYEQYF
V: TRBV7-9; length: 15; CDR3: CASSHTGGTENGYTF
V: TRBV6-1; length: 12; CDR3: CAGAGGTGELFF
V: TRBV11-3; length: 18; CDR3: CASSPRAGTASNTGELFF
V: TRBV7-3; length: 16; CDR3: CASSLDPGANTGELFF
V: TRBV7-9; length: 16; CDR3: CASSLFLAGGQETQYF
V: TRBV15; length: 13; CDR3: CATSREGGQPQHF
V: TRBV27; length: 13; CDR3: CASSLSGNQPQHF
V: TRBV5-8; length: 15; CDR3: CASHRQGPPHNEQFF
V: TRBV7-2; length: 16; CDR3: CASSQGGGTDPWTQYF
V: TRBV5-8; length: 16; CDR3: CASSLMIGGANQPQHF
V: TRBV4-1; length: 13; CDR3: CASSQNQGSEQFF
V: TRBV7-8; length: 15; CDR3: CASSPQSGSRYGYTF
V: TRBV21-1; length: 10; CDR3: CANRGFVQFF
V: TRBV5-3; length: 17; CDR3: CARSDRDMSLASQPQHF
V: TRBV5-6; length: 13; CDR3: CASSRDSQYEQFF
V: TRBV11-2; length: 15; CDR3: CASSFRGLSGNTIYF
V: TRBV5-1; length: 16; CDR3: CASSLTGQTNTGELFF
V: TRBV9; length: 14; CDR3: CASSLDQVGYEQYF
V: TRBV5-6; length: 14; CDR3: CASSKTGPGETQYF
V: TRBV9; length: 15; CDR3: CASSTTGEAGQPQHF
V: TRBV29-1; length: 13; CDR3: CSVVSGVGNTIYF
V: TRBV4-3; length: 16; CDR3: CASSQEENSLPYGYTF
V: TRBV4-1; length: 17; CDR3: CASSQEARRGVNTEAFF
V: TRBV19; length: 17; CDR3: CASSILTGGGGGTEAFF
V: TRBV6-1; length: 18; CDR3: CASSESWGYTGVGETQYF
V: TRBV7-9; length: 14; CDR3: CASSLRDKPNTIYF
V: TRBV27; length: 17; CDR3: CASSLLQGARVRSPLHF
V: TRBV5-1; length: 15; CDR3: CASSPEGGSYNEQFF
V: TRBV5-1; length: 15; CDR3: CASSATGGNTGELFF
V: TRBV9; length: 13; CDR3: CASSVAPNEKLFF